These 3 T cell receptor beta chains share one sample of origin, sequenced in a study of cytomegalovirus exposure and HLA in healthy donors. Both 60 Vbeta primers and 13 Jbeta primers went into the PCR. Libraries were prepared by immunoSEQ multiplex PCR; TCRdb keeps only in-frame clonotypes and omits some of them. The data hold more than 120,000 clones, with over 75% observed a single time. Material for sequencing was PBMCs. These receptor sequences come from a male donor in good health and CMV-seronegative.

The chain joins TRBV7-2 to TRBJ2-7, with 7 bases aligning to TRBD2. The CDR3 contains 15 residues. Unmatched junction bases numbered 10, after V lost 6 bases and J lost 2 bases. Germline CDR1 and CDR2: SGHTA and FQGNSA. The CDR3 is CASSLGLGLAYEQYF. The CDR3 coding sequence is TGTGCCAGCAGTCTTGGACTAGGGCTGGCCTACGAGCAGTACTTC.

To note about this clone: Germline and junction disagree at one end, which may indicate a read error. This chain joins TRBV7-9 and TRBJ1-2, with TRBD1 matching 10 bases. Germline V gene lookup returns CDR1 SEHNR and CDR2 FQNEAQ (reference sequence). This CDR3 has 12 residues. CDR3: CSSRSGTGDNTF. The CDR3 DNA sequence: TGTTCCAGCAGATCCGGGACAGGGGACAACACCTTC.

V gene TRBV6-5 combines with J gene TRBJ2-7; possible D gene TRBD1, 6 bases. CDR3 length: 15 residues. V was trimmed by 6 bases and J by 6 bases, leaving 21 bases between them. Germline lookup yields CDR1 MNHEY and CDR2 SVGAGI. The CDR3 region is CASSGQPRLPGEQYF. The CDR3 DNA reads TGTGCCAGCAGCGGACAGCCCCGACTTCCGGGCGAGCAGTACTTC.